This passage covers 13 T cell receptor beta chains from one sample sequenced in a study of T cell repertoires in cytomegalovirus infection. Each CDR3 protein gets one entry after TCRdb re-called the reads with MiXCR. The repertoire has 830,000 or so distinct CDR3 sequences, about 31% of them found once; the top ten carry under 15%. No antigen has been identified for these receptors. The sequencing used cultured CD8+ T cells from PBMCs, collected from culture after CMV antigen stimulation. The receptors originated from a human donor in good health (CMV status not recorded). Some clones in this sample may be carry-over from other donors' samples.

This clonotype was observed a single time. The CDR3 is CASSITGHEQYF. The DNA of the CDR3 is TGTGCCAGCAGTATAACAGGCCACGAGCAGTACTTC. The chain couples TRBV25-1 to TRBJ2-7, with a possible D match to TRBD1 (5 bases). This CDR3 comprises 12 residues. Trimming took 5 bases from V and 5 from J, leaving 10 bases between them. The germline gives CDR1 MGHDK, CDR2 SYGVNS.

The CDR3 sequence is CSVGTSEVYEQYF. The CDR3 nucleotides read TGCAGCGTCGGGACCTCGGAGGTTTACGAGCAGTACTTC. J is TRBJ2-7 and V is TRBV29-1, with D perhaps assigned TRBD1 or TRBD2 (5 bases each). The CDR3 totals 13 residues. CDR1 SQVTM and CDR2 ANQGSEA come from the germline V gene. V was clipped by 6 bases and J by 4 bases, with 16 bases between them.

The table lists this clonotype with many counts. V usage is TRBV14 and J usage is TRBJ1-1, with D possibly TRBD1 on 5 matching bases. With 2 bases removed from V and 6 bases from J, the gap between germline ends came to 10 bases. This CDR3 is built from 13 residues. Germline-derived CDR1 and CDR2 are SGHDN and FVKESK. In DNA, the CDR3 is TGTGCCAGCAGCCAACGATGGGACCCTGAAGCTTTCTTT. Translating gives CASSQRWDPEAFF.

At least ten counts were recorded for this clonotype. The CDR3 region has the DNA TGTGCCAGCAGTTACGGGGGGGCCAATGAGCAGTTCTTC. Its protein is CASSYGGANEQFF. This rearrangement joins TRBV6-6 to TRBJ2-1; D may be TRBD2 (7 bases). Trimming took off 2 bases at V and 6 bases at J, with 8 bases between the two ends. CDR1 and CDR2 from the germline V gene are MNHNY and SVGAGI (reference sequence). The CDR3 has 13 amino acids.

In this sample, this clonotype turned up a few times. The J gene is TRBJ2-1, the V gene TRBV27, with D possibly being TRBD2 (6 bases). CDR1 is MNHEY, CDR2 SMNVEV, per germline (reference sequence). Deletions cut 7 bases from V and 3 bases from J, with 16 bases between. This CDR3 is built from 15 residues. CDR3 loop: CASTTGGASYNEQFF. CDR3 nucleotide sequence: TGTGCCAGCACCACCGGAGGGGCTAGCTACAATGAGCAGTTCTTC.

The chain couples TRBV20-1 to TRBJ2-7, with 9 nucleotides matching TRBD2. The CDR3 loop spans 14 amino acids. Germline V gene data show CDR1 as DFQATT and CDR2 as SNEGSKA (reference sequence). V dropped 8 bases and J dropped 0; count of bases not matched to a gene: 8. DNA of the CDR3: TGCAGTTCCCCAAGCGGGGGGAGCTCCTACGAGCAGTACGTC. Translated: CSSPSGGSSYEQYV.

This clonotype has just a few counts. The rearrangement uses TRBV2 and TRBJ2-7, with 8 bases lining up with TRBD2. CDR3 length: 15 residues. Germline CDR1 reads SNHLY; CDR2 reads FYNNEI. J gave up 2 bases and V 6 bases, and 9 bases lay outside the gene matches. CDR3 protein: CASSASGGATYEQYV. CDR3 nucleotide sequence: TGTGCCAGCAGCGCCAGCGGGGGCGCGACCTACGAGCAGTACGTC.

A remark on this clonotype: Being one base from a much bigger clone, this may be a read error. J is TRBJ2-5 and V is TRBV7-6; D may correspond to TRBD1 or TRBD2 (5 bases each). This CDR3 region has 15 residues. V shed 6 bases and J shed 4 bases, with 18 bases lying between them. CDR1 is SGHVS and CDR2 is FNYEAQ in the germline V gene. In nucleotides, the CDR3 is TGTGCCAGCAGTCCTAGACCCAGGGCGGGAGAGACCCAGTACTTC. This codes for CASSPRPRAGETQYF.

This chain joins TRBV28 and TRBJ2-7, with TRBD1 identical over 8 bases. The CDR3 length is 14 residues. With V trimmed by 5 bases and J by 0 bases, 3 bases remained unmatched. CDR1 and CDR2 from the germline V gene are MDHEN and SYDVKM. The CDR3 is CASSRTGSSYEQYV. In nucleotides, the CDR3 is TGTGCCAGCAGTAGGACAGGGAGCTCCTACGAGCAGTACGTC.

This clonotype has at least ten counts. CDR3 amino acids: CASSYGSGTGVSGANVLTF. The CDR3 coding sequence is TGTGCCAGCAGTTACGGTTCCGGGACAGGGGTCTCTGGGGCCAACGTCCTGACTTTC. The chain couples TRBV6-6 to TRBJ2-6, with 10 bases identical to TRBD1. Per the germline V gene, CDR1 is MNHNY and CDR2 is SVGAGI (reference sequence). V trimming: 2 bases; J trimming: 0 bases; junction bases outside the gene matches: 7. CDR3 length equals 19 residues.

In its sample, this clonotype was seen many times. This CDR3 is CASSLGGLAGGLVAEDTQYF. The CDR3 bases are TGTGCCAGCAGCTTAGGGGGACTAGCGGGGGGCCTAGTAGCGGAAGATACGCAGTATTTT. The V gene is TRBV7-2, the J gene TRBJ2-3, with 15 bases matching TRBD2. The CDR3 sequence is 20 residues long. Germline V gives CDR1 SGHTA, CDR2 FQGNSA. The junction had 13 bases not matched to a gene; V was cut back by 1 base and J by 5 bases.

The CDR3 nucleotides read TGCAGTGCTCTACAGGGGGGAAACACTGAAGCTTTCTTT. Its protein product is CSALQGGNTEAFF. V and J are TRBV20-1 and TRBJ1-1; 8 nucleotides align to TRBD1. V lost 5 bases and J lost 2; bases outside the gene matches: 4. CDR1 DFQATT and CDR2 SNEGSKA come from the germline V gene (reference sequence). The CDR3 is 13 amino acids.

This clonotype has only a few counts. The chain joins TRBV19 to TRBJ1-5, with 8 bases lining up with TRBD1. V trimming: 6 bases; J trimming: 1 base; junction bases outside the gene matches: 5. The CDR3 runs 15 residues. Germline values: CDR1 LNHDA, CDR2 SQIVND (reference sequence). CDR3 coding DNA: TGTGCCAGTAGCCCAGGGGGCGAGAGCAATCAGCCCCAGCATTTT. Translating it yields CASSPGGESNQPQHF.